A few counts support the clone carrying this TCR beta chain. What it binds is unknown. As the method for making TCR beta libraries, quantitative 5'-RACE with molecular barcodes was used. TCRdb reprocessed the 5' RACE reads via MiXCR and lists one record per CDR3 protein. The sample records roughly 200,000 distinct CDR3 sequences, 9.5% to 15% being singletons. These data come from a study of CD8 T cells in ankylosing spondylitis. The study's findings and limits: Before this, some motif variants had been reported in reactive arthritis synovial fluid and blood. Clones tied to disease were said to be significantly enriched in matched ankylosing spondylitis synovial fluid. There was a TCR beta motif, made of several highly homologous variants, that appeared characteristic of ankylosing spondylitis blood.

CDR1 is PRHDT, CDR2 FYEKMQ, per germline (reference sequence). V lost 5 bases and J lost 5, with 18 bases in between. This CDR3 region has 15 residues. The chain joins TRBV13 to TRBJ1-1, with D possibly being TRBD1 (5 bases). The TCR was taken from a male donor with ankylosing spondylitis or in good health (not recorded which). The specimen sequenced was blood, either unsorted or a sorted T cell fraction (not recorded which). The CDR3 loop reads CASSGRRGLSTEAFF. The DNA for the CDR3 is TGTGCCAGCAGCGGACGGAGGGGCTTGAGTACTGAAGCTTTCTTT.